This TCR beta chain was recorded in a study of neurological immune-mediated disorders. From germline, CDR1 is LNHNV and CDR2 YYDKDF (reference sequence). The V gene lost 6 bases and the J gene lost 0 bases, with 6 bases spanning the gap. The length of the CDR3 is 13 residues. Study-wide points: None of the CDR3 amino acid sequences in expanded clones turned up in more than one subject, which points to private repertoires in all groups.

This clonotype was observed many times. Its cognate antigen is unknown. As for the cDNA, it was generated by 5'RACE with 10-nucleotide random UMIs. From the 5' RACE reads, TCRdb called clonotypes with MiXCR, one entry per CDR3 protein. The data show approximately 36,000 distinct CDR3 sequences, with about 14% seen just once and about a quarter held by the top ten. This TCR derives from a woman in her 50s with HTLV-1-associated myelopathy (HAM/TSP). Material for sequencing was PBMCs. The genes are TRBV15 and TRBJ1-3; no firm D call. CDR3 nucleotides: TGTGCCACCAGACCTGACTCTGGAAACACCATATATTTT. Its translation: CATRPDSGNTIYF.